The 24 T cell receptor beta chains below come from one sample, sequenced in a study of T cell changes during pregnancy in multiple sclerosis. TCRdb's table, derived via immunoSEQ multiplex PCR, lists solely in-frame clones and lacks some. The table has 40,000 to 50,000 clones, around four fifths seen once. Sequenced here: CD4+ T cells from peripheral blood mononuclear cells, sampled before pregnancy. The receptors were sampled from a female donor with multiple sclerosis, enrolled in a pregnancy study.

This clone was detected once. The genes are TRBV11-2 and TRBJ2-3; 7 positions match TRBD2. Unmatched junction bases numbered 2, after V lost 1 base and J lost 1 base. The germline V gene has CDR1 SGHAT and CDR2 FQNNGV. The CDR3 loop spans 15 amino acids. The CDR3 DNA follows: TGTGCCAGCAGCTTAGCTCGGGGGGGCACAGATACGCAGTATTTT. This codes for CASSLARGGTDTQYF.

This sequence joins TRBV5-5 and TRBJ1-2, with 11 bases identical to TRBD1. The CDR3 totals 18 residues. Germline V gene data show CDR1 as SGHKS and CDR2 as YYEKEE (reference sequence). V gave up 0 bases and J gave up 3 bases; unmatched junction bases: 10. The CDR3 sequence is CASSLVRTGGEPDYGYTF. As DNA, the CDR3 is TGTGCCAGCAGCTTGGTCAGGACAGGGGGCGAACCCGACTATGGCTACACCTTC. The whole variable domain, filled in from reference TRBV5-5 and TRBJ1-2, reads DAGVTQSPTHLIKTRGQQVTLRCSPISGHKSVSWYQQVLGQGPQFIFQYYEKEERGRGNFPDRFSARQFPNYSSELNVNALLLGDSALYLCASSLVRTGGEPDYGYTFGSGTRLTVV.

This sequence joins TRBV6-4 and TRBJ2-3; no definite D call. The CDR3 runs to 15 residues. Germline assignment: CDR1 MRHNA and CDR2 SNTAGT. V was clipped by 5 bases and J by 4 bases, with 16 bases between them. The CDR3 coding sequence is TGTGCCAGCAGTAGGTTCGGTAGCCTTGCAGATACGCAGTATTTT. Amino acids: CASSRFGSLADTQYF.

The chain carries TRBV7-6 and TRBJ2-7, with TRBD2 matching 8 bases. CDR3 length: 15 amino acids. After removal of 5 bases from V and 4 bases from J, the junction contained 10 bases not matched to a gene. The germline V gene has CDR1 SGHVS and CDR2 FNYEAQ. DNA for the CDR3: TGTGCCAGCAGCCAAAGGACCGGGAGGGCGTACGAGCAGTACTTC. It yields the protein CASSQRTGRAYEQYF.

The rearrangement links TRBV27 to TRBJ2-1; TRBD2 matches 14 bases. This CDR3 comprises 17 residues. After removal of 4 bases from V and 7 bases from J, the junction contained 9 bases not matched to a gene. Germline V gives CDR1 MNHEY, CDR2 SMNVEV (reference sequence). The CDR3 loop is CASSSNRGLAGVNEQFF. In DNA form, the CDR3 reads TGTGCCAGCAGTTCCAACCGGGGACTAGCGGGAGTGAATGAGCAGTTCTTC.

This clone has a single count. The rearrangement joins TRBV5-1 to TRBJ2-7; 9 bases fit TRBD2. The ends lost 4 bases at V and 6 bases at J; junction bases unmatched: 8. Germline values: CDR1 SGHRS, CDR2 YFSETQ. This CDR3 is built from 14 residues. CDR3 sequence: CASSVGSSGTEQYF. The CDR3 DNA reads TGCGCCAGCAGCGTGGGGTCTAGCGGGACCGAGCAGTACTTC. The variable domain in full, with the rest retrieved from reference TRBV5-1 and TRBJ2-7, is KAGVTQTPRYLIKTRGQQVTLSCSPISGHRSVSWYQQTPGQGLQFLFEYFSETQRNKGNFPGRFSGRQFSNSRSEMNVSTLELGDSALYLCASSVGSSGTEQYFGPGTRLTVT.

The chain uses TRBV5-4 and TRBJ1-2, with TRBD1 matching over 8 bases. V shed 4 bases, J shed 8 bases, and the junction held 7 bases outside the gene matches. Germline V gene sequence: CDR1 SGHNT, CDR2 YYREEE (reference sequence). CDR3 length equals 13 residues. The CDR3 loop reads CASSPGQGWGYTF. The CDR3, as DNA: TGTGCCAGCAGCCCCGGACAGGGATGGGGCTACACCTTC.

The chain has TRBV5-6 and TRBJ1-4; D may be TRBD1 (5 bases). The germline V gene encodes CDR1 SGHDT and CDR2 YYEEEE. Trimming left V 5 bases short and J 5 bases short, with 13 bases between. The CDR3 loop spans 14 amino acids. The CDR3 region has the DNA TGTGCCAGCAGTTCGGGACTGCGAAATGAAAAACTGTTTTTT. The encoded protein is CASSSGLRNEKLFF.

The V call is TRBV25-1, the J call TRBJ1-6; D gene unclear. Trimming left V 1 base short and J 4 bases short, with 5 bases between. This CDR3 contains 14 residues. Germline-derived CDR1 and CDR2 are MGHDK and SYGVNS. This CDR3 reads CASSELVYNSPLHF. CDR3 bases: TGTGCCAGCAGTGAATTAGTATATAATTCACCCCTCCACTTT.

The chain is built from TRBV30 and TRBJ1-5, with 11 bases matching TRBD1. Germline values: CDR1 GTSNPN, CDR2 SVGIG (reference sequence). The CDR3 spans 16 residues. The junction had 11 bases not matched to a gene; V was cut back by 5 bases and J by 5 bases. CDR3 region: CAWGGTTDRGHQPQHF. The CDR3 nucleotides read TGTGCCTGGGGAGGAACCACGGACAGGGGGCATCAGCCCCAGCATTTT.

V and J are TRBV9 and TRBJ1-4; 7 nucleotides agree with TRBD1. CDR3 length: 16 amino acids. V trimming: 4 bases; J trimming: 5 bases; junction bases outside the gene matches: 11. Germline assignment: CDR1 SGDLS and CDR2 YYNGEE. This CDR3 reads CASSTRQGQRNEKLFF. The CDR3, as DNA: TGTGCCAGCAGCACCCGACAGGGACAGCGGAATGAAAAACTGTTTTTT.

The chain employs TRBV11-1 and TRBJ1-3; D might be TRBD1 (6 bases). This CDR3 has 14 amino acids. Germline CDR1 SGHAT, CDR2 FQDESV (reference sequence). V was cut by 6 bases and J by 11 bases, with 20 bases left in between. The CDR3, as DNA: TGTGCCAGCAGACGGGACATCGAGAGTGTACCCATATATTTT. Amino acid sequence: CASRRDIESVPIYF.

CDR3 protein: CASSYDRLANIQYF. In nucleotides, the CDR3 is TGTGCCAGCAGTTACGACAGGCTGGCAAACATTCAGTACTTC. The chain joins TRBV6-5 to TRBJ2-4, with a possible D match to TRBD1 (6 bases). The V and J ends lost 2 bases and 6 bases respectively, with 11 bases between them. This CDR3 spans 14 amino acids. CDR1 is MNHEY and CDR2 is SVGAGI in the germline V gene.

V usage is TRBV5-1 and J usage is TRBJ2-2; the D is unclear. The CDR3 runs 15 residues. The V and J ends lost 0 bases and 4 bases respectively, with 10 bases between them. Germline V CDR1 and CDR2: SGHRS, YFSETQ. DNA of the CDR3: TGCGCCAGCAGCTTGGGAACACCAGTCACCGGGGAGCTGTTTTTT. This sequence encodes CASSLGTPVTGELFF.

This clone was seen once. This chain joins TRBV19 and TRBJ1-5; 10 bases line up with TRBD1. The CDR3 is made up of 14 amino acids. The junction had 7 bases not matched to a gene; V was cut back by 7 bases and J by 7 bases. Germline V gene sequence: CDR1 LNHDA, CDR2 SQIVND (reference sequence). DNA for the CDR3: TGTGCCAGTACCACCGGGACAGGGGACCAGCCCCAGCATTTT. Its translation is CASTTGTGDQPQHF.

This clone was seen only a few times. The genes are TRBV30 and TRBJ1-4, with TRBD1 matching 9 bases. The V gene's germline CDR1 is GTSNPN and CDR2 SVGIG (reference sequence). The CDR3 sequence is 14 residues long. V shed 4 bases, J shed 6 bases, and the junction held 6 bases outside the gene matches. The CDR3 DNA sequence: TGTGCCTGGACTTTCCGGGACAGGGATGAAAAACTGTTTTTT. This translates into CAWTFRDRDEKLFF.

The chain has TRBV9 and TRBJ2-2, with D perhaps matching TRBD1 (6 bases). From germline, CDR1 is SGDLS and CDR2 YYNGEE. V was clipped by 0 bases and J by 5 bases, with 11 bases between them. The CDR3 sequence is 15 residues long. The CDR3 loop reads CASSVDMGATGELFF. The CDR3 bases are TGTGCCAGCAGCGTAGATATGGGGGCTACCGGGGAGCTGTTTTTT. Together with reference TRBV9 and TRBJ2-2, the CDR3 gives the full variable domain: DSGVTQTPKHLITATGQRVTLRCSPRSGDLSVYWYQQSLDQGLQFLIQYYNGEERAKGNILERFSAQQFPDLHSELNLSSLELGDSALYFCASSVDMGATGELFFGEGSRLTVL.

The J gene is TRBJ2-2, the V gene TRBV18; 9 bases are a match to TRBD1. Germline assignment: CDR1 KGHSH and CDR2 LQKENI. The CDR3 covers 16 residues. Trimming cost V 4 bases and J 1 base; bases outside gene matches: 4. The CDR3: CASSRQGVQNTGELFF. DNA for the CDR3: TGTGCCAGCTCACGACAGGGGGTTCAGAACACCGGGGAGCTGTTTTTT.

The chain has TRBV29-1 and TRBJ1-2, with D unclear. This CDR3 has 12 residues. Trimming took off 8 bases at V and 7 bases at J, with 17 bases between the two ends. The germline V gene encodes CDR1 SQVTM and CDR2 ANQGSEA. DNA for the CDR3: TGCAGCATTGCTACTTTACGCGGTGGCTACACCTTC. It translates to CSIATLRGGYTF.

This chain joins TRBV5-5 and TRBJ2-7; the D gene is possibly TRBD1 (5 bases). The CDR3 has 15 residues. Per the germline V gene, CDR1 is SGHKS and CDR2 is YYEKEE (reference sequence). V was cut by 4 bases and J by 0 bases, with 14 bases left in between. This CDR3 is CASSPPLTGSYEQYF. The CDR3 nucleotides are TGTGCCAGCAGCCCCCCTCTCACAGGCTCCTACGAGCAGTACTTC.

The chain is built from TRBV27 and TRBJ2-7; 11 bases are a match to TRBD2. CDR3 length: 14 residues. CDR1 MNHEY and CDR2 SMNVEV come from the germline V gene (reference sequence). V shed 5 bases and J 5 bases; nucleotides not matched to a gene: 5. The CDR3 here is CASSQTSGVHEQYF. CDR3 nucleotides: TGTGCCAGCAGTCAGACTAGCGGGGTCCACGAGCAGTACTTC.

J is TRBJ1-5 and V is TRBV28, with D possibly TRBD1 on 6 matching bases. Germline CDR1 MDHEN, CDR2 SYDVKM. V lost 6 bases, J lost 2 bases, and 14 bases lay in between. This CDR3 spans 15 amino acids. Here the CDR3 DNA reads TGTGCCAGCAGCCCCCTAAGACAGGGCAATCAGCCCCAGCATTTT. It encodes CASSPLRQGNQPQHF.

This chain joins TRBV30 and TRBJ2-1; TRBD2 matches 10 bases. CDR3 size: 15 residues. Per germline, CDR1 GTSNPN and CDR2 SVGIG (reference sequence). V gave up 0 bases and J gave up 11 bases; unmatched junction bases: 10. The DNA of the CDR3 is TGTGCCTGGAGTGTAACCCAGCGGGAGGGAAGGCAGCAGTTCTTC. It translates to CAWSVTQREGRQQFF.

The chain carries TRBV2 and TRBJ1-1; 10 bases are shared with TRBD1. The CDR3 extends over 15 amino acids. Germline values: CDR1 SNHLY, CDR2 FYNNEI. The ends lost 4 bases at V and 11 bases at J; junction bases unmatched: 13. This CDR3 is CASSAGQGRIMGAFF. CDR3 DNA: TGTGCCAGCAGTGCGGGACAGGGGAGGATCATGGGTGCTTTCTTT.